This is a list of T cell receptor beta chains from one sample in a study of OX40 agonist ivuxolimab in advanced cancers. Generated by immunoSEQ multiplex PCR, the TCRdb table keeps only in-frame clones and is missing some. This sample has tens of thousands of clones; 82% occur once, and the top ten carry over 1.3%. Sample: CD4+ or CD8+ T cells sorted from blood, taken in a trial of the OX40 agonist ivuxolimab. The source of these receptors is an adult with an advanced solid tumor such as melanoma, head and neck, liver or kidney cancer. CDR3s include the opening cysteine and the closing phenylalanine or tryptophan. The D gene is left open where the match is weak. Clone size is given for some rows only: seen once, a few or many times, or a class if the clone is expanded.

J | V | D | size | CDR3 | DNA
TRBJ1-3 | TRBV21-1 | - | - | CASSSLRNSGNTIYF | TGTGCCAGCAGCAGTCTTAGGAACTCTGGAAACACCATATATTTT
TRBJ1-4 | TRBV30 | TRBD1 | - | CAWGMGTANEKLFF | TGTGCCTGGGGGATGGGGACAGCGAATGAAAAACTGTTTTTT
TRBJ2-2 | TRBV6-4 | - | - | CASSDEAGMAGELFF | TGTGCCAGCAGTGACGAGGCGGGAATGGCCGGGGAGCTGTTTTTT
TRBJ1-1 | TRBV11-2 | - | - | CASSLGVENTEAFF | TGTGCCAGCAGCTTAGGGGTCGAGAACACTGAAGCTTTCTTT
TRBJ2-7 | TRBV18 | - | - | CASSPSRGFSGEEQYF | TGTGCCAGCTCACCGTCGCGGGGTTTCTCCGGTGAAGAGCAGTACTTC
TRBJ2-3 | TRBV7-2 | - | - | CASSTSLPTQYF | TGTGCCAGCAGCACCAGCCTCCCGACGCAGTATTTT
TRBJ1-2 | TRBV19 | - | - | CASSIFDYGYTF | TGTGCCAGTAGTATATTTGACTATGGCTACACCTTC
TRBJ2-3 | TRBV7-7 | - | - | CASSFSGADTQYF | TGTGCTAGCAGCTTCTCCGGCGCAGATACGCAGTATTTT
TRBJ1-1 | TRBV9 | - | - | CASSVAPGHTEAFF | TGTGCCAGCAGCGTCGCCCCTGGACACACTGAAGCTTTCTTT
TRBJ2-1 | TRBV19 | - | - | CASSITYNEQFF | TGTGCCAGTAGTATCACCTACAATGAGCAGTTCTTC
TRBJ2-5 | TRBV7-6 | - | - | CASSRGGGVRETQYF | TGTGCCAGCAGCCGCGGAGGCGGGGTTCGAGAGACCCAGTACTTC
TRBJ1-2 | TRBV30 | - | - | CARRSRGGLRGGYTF | TGTGCCCGGCGGTCGAGAGGCGGGCTACGAGGGGGCTACACCTTC
TRBJ1-4 | TRBV9 | - | - | CASSVDRQLNEKLFF | TGTGCCAGCAGCGTAGATAGGCAGCTTAATGAAAAACTGTTTTTT
TRBJ1-1 | TRBV10-3 | - | - | CAISESVMTAEAFF | TGTGCCATCAGTGAGTCGGTCATGACAGCCGAAGCTTTCTTT
TRBJ2-2 | TRBV11-2 | TRBD2 | few | CASSRRGASGSFNPGELFF | TGTGCCAGCAGCCGACGCGGGGCTAGCGGGAGTTTTAATCCCGGGGAGCTGTTTTTT
TRBJ2-5 | TRBV11-3 | - | - | CASSLASGTPETQYF | TGTGCCAGCAGCTTGGCCTCCGGGACTCCAGAGACCCAGTACTTC
TRBJ1-1 | TRBV29-1 | - | - | CSVDVSGGTEAFF | TGCAGCGTTGATGTCTCCGGAGGCACTGAAGCTTTCTTT
TRBJ1-1 | TRBV27 | TRBD1 | once | CASSLRQGTGSEAFF | TGTGCCAGCAGTTTACGACAGGGGACCGGGTCTGAAGCTTTCTTT
TRBJ1-2 | TRBV5-6 | - | - | CASSIRTNSANYGYTF | TGTGCCAGCAGCATCCGGACGAACTCCGCTAACTATGGCTACACCTTC